Listed below are T cell receptor beta chains from one sample, sequenced in a study of OX40 agonist ivuxolimab in advanced cancers. Sequencing used immunoSEQ multiplex PCR; TCRdb keeps in-frame clones, though not all of them. This sample has about 73,000 clones, with 90% found just once. Material: CD4+ or CD8+ T cells sorted from blood, obtained in a trial of the OX40 agonist ivuxolimab. The origin of the receptors is an adult with an advanced solid tumor such as melanoma, head and neck, liver or kidney cancer. Each CDR3 is given with its conserved first and last residue. Fields, in order: J gene, V gene, clone size, D gene, CDR3 protein, CDR3 DNA. A D gene is named only where the DNA matches it firmly. The size entry is marked missing in some rows and otherwise reads once, few, many or a size class.

J gene: TRBJ2-1
V gene: TRBV4-2
clone size: -
D gene: TRBD1
CDR3 protein: CASSQTGAPIEQFF
CDR3 DNA: TGTGCCAGCAGCCAAACAGGGGCCCCAATTGAGCAGTTCTTC

J gene: TRBJ1-6
V gene: TRBV28
clone size: few
D gene: TRBD1
CDR3 protein: CASSFPGQNSPLHF
CDR3 DNA: TGTGCCAGCAGTTTTCCGGGACAGAATTCACCCCTCCACTTT

J gene: TRBJ2-2
V gene: TRBV5-4
clone size: -
D gene: TRBD1
CDR3 protein: CASSLGDRGRTGELFF
CDR3 DNA: TGTGCCAGCAGCTTGGGTGACAGGGGGCGTACCGGGGAGCTGTTTTTT

J gene: TRBJ2-3
V gene: TRBV6-6
clone size: -
D gene: -
CDR3 protein: CASSYPGVDTQYF
CDR3 DNA: TGTGCCAGCAGTTATCCGGGGGTAGATACGCAGTATTTT

J gene: TRBJ2-7
V gene: TRBV28
clone size: -
D gene: -
CDR3 protein: CASSFRGPLYHEQYF
CDR3 DNA: TGTGCCAGCAGTTTCAGGGGACCCCTTTACCACGAGCAGTACTTC

J gene: TRBJ2-1
V gene: TRBV18
clone size: -
D gene: -
CDR3 protein: CASSPLWDSGNEQFF
CDR3 DNA: TGTGCCAGCTCACCACTCTGGGATAGCGGCAATGAGCAGTTCTTC

J gene: TRBJ1-5
V gene: TRBV2
clone size: -
D gene: -
CDR3 protein: CASRDSGGLRPQHF
CDR3 DNA: TGTGCCAGCAGGGATAGCGGAGGTTTGCGGCCCCAGCATTTT

J gene: TRBJ2-7
V gene: TRBV6-1
clone size: -
D gene: -
CDR3 protein: CASSERGGGSYEQYF
CDR3 DNA: TGTGCCAGCAGTGAAAGGGGTGGTGGCAGCTACGAGCAGTACTTC

J gene: TRBJ1-2
V gene: TRBV6-1
clone size: -
D gene: -
CDR3 protein: CASSEREGPLNYGYTF
CDR3 DNA: TGTGCCAGCAGTGAAAGGGAGGGGCCCCTTAACTATGGCTACACCTTC

J gene: TRBJ2-1
V gene: TRBV4-1
clone size: -
D gene: TRBD2
CDR3 protein: CASKPSGRNNEQFF
CDR3 DNA: TGCGCCAGCAAACCTAGCGGGAGGAATAATGAGCAGTTCTTC

J gene: TRBJ1-5
V gene: TRBV9
clone size: -
D gene: TRBD1
CDR3 protein: CASSRTGGNNQPQHF
CDR3 DNA: TGTGCCAGCAGCCGAACAGGGGGCAACAATCAGCCCCAGCATTTT

J gene: TRBJ2-7
V gene: TRBV28
clone size: -
D gene: TRBD2
CDR3 protein: CASSLTSGVRDFYEQYF
CDR3 DNA: TGTGCCAGCAGTTTAACTAGCGGGGTTCGGGATTTCTACGAGCAGTACTTC

J gene: TRBJ2-2
V gene: TRBV6-6
clone size: -
D gene: -
CDR3 protein: CASSITGELFF
CDR3 DNA: TGTGCCAGCAGTATCACCGGGGAGCTGTTTTTT

J gene: TRBJ1-1
V gene: TRBV4-2
clone size: -
D gene: -
CDR3 protein: CASSQEGPNTEAFF
CDR3 DNA: TGTGCCAGCAGCCAAGAGGGCCCGAACACTGAAGCTTTCTTT

J gene: TRBJ2-7
V gene: TRBV27
clone size: -
D gene: -
CDR3 protein: CASRHPRTEQYF
CDR3 DNA: TGTGCCAGCAGACATCCAAGGACCGAGCAGTACTTC

J gene: TRBJ2-1
V gene: TRBV5-5
clone size: -
D gene: -
CDR3 protein: CASSRDEQFF
CDR3 DNA: TGTGCCAGCAGCCGGGACGAGCAGTTCTTC

J gene: TRBJ1-4
V gene: TRBV6-1
clone size: -
D gene: TRBD1
CDR3 protein: CASSVRGQIYPNEKLFF
CDR3 DNA: TGTGCCAGCAGTGTAAGGGGACAGATATATCCTAATGAAAAACTGTTTTTT

J gene: TRBJ2-3
V gene: TRBV10-1
clone size: -
D gene: -
CDR3 protein: CASSLRGGDPTDTQYF
CDR3 DNA: TGCGCCAGCAGCCTTCGAGGAGGCGACCCCACAGATACGCAGTATTTT

J gene: TRBJ1-3
V gene: TRBV27
clone size: -
D gene: TRBD1
CDR3 protein: CASSPGTGSGNTIYF
CDR3 DNA: TGTGCCAGCAGTCCCGGGACAGGCTCTGGAAACACCATATATTTT

J gene: TRBJ2-1
V gene: TRBV7-9
clone size: -
D gene: -
CDR3 protein: CASSLEQESGRGQFF
CDR3 DNA: TGTGCCAGCAGCTTGGAACAGGAAAGCGGCAGGGGGCAGTTCTTC

J gene: TRBJ2-2
V gene: TRBV2
clone size: -
D gene: TRBD2
CDR3 protein: CASSGDSGGANTGELFF
CDR3 DNA: TGTGCCAGCAGTGGGGATAGCGGGGGTGCGAACACCGGGGAGCTGTTTTTT

J gene: TRBJ1-1
V gene: TRBV19
clone size: -
D gene: TRBD1
CDR3 protein: CASTRVGQGRFTEAFF
CDR3 DNA: TGTGCCAGTACCCGGGTCGGACAGGGAAGATTCACTGAAGCTTTCTTT

J gene: TRBJ2-3
V gene: TRBV7-6
clone size: -
D gene: TRBD2
CDR3 protein: CASSHTSGGAGSTDTQYF
CDR3 DNA: TGTGCCAGCAGCCATACTAGCGGGGGGGCCGGATCAACAGATACGCAGTATTTT

J gene: TRBJ2-3
V gene: TRBV28
clone size: -
D gene: -
CDR3 protein: CASSLGALSTDTQYF
CDR3 DNA: TGTGCCAGCAGTCTAGGGGCCTTGAGTACAGATACGCAGTATTTT

J gene: TRBJ2-3
V gene: TRBV28
clone size: -
D gene: -
CDR3 protein: CASSLNTQYF
CDR3 DNA: TGTGCCAGCAGTCTCAATACGCAGTATTTT